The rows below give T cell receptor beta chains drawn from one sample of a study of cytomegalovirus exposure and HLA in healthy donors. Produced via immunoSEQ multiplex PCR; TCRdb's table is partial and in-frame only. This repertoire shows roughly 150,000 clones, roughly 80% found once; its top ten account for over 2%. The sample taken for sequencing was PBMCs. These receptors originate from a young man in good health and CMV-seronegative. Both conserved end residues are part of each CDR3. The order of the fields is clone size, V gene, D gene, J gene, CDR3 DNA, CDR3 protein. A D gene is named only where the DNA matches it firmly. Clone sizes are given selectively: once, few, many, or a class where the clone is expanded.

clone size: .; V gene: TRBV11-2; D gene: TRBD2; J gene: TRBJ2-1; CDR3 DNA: TGTGCCAGCGGACTAGCGGGAGTTTACAATGAGCAGTTCTTC; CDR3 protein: CASGLAGVYNEQFF
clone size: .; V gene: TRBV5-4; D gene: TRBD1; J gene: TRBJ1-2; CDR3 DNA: TGTGCCAGCAGCACACCGGGACAGCTTAACTATGGCTACACCTTC; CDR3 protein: CASSTPGQLNYGYTF
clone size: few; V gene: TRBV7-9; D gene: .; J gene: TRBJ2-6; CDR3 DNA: TGTGCCAGGACAGAAGTCCCCTCTGGGGCCAACGTCCTGACTTTC; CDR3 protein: CARTEVPSGANVLTF
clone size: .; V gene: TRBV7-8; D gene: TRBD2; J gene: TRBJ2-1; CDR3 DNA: TGTGCCAGCAGCTTATTTCCGGGAGGAACCTACAATGAGCAGTTCTTC; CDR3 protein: CASSLFPGGTYNEQFF
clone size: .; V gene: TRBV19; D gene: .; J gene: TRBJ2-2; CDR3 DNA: TGTGCCAGTAATCTAGCGAATAGGGAGCTGTTTTTT; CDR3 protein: CASNLANRELFF
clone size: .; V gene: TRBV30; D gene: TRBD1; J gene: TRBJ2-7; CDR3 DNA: TGTGCCTGCCTAAAACAGGGGGCCTACGAGCAGTACTTC; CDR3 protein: CACLKQGAYEQYF
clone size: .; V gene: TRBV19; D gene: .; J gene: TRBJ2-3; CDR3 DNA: TGTGCCAGTACCTCGGGTACAGATACGCAGTATTTT; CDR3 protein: CASTSGTDTQYF
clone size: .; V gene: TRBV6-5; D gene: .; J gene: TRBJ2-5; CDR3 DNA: TGTGCCAGCAGTTACCCCGGGTTCCAGACCCAGTACTTC; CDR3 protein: CASSYPGFQTQYF
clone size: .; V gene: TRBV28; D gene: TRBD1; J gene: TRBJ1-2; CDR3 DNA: TGTGCCAGCAGATCTAGGCGGGACAGGGGCTATGGCTACACCTTC; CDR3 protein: CASRSRRDRGYGYTF
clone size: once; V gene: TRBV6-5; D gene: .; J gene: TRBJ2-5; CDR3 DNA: TGTGCCAGCAGTTACTATAGGGGTAAACAAGAGACCCAGTACTTC; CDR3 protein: CASSYYRGKQETQYF
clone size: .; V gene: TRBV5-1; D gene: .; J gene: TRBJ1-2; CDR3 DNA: TGCGCCAGCATGAGGACAGTGGGTGTAATGGGTGGCTACACCTTC; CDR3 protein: CASMRTVGVMGGYTF
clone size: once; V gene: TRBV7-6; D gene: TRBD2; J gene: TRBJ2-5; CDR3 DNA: TGTGCCAGCAGCCTAGGTCCTAGCGGGCTCCAAGAGACCCAGTACTTC; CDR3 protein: CASSLGPSGLQETQYF
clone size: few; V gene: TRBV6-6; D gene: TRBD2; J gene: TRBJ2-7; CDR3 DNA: TGTGCCAGCACCGACCTAGGGCGGGAGGCCTACGAGCAGTACTTC; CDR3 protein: CASTDLGREAYEQYF
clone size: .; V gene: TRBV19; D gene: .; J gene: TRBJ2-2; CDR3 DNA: TGTGCCAGTCGGCCGACAGGCGCGAACACCGGGGAGCTGTTTTTT; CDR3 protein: CASRPTGANTGELFF
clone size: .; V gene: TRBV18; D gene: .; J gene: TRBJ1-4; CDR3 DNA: TGTGCCAGCTCACGGGGCAGCAGAAATGAAAAACTGTTTTTT; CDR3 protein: CASSRGSRNEKLFF
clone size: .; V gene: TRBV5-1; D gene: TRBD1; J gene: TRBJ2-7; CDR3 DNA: TGCGCCAGCAGCTTGACAGGGGGAAACTACGAGCAGTACTTC; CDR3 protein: CASSLTGGNYEQYF
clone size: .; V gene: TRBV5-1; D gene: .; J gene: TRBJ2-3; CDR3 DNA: TGCGCCAGCAGCGACAGAGACGGCACAGATACGCAGTATTTT; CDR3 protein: CASSDRDGTDTQYF
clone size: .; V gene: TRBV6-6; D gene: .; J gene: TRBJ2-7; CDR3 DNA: TGTGCCAGCAGTCCCTACTACGAGCAGTACTTC; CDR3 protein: CASSPYYEQYF
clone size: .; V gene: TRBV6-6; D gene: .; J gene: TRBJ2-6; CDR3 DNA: TGTGCCAGCAGTTACGGACAAACGACTGGGGCCAACGTCCTGACTTTC; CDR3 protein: CASSYGQTTGANVLTF
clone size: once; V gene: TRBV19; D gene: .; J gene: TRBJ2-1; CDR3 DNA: TGTGCCAGTAGTATAGATGACCGCTCTGGAGGCAATGAGCAGTTCTTC; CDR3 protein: CASSIDDRSGGNEQFF
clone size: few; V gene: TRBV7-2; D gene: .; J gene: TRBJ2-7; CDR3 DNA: TGTGCCAGCAGCCCTTATCGGGGCTCCTACGAGCAGTACTTC; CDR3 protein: CASSPYRGSYEQYF
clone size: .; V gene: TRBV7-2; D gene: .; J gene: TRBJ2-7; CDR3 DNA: TGTGCCAGCACCGCGGGGTTCGCCTACGAGCAGTACTTC; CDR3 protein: CASTAGFAYEQYF
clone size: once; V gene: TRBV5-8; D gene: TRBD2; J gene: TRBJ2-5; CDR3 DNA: TGTGCCAGCAGCTTGTCTAGCGGGTGGGAGACCCAGTACTTC; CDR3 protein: CASSLSSGWETQYF
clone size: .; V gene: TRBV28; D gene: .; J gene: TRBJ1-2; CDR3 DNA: TGTGCCAGCAGTTTGGCGGGACTTCATAGCGGCTACACCTTC; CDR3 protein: CASSLAGLHSGYTF
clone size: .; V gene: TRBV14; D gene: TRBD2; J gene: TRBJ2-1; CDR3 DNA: TGTGCCAGCAGCCCCGGGACTAGATTACAGGAGCAGTTCTTC; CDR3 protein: CASSPGTRLQEQFF
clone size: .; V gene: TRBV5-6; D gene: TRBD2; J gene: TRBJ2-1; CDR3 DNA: TGTGCCAGCAGCCCGGGCTGGGGGGGCTACAATGAGCAGTTCTTC; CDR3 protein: CASSPGWGGYNEQFF
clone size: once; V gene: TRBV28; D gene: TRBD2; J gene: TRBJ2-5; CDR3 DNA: TGTGCCAGCAGTTTAACGGGAGGTGAGACCCAGTACTTC; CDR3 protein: CASSLTGGETQYF
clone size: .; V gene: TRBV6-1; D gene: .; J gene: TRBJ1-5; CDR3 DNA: TGTGCCAGCAGTGAAGAAGGGGATAGCAATCAGCCCCAGCATTTT; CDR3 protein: CASSEEGDSNQPQHF
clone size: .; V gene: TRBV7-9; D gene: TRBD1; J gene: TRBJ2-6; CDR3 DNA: TGTGCCAGCAGCTTAGTCTTGGACAGGGGAGTTACTGGGGCCAACGTCCTGACTTTC; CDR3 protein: CASSLVLDRGVTGANVLTF
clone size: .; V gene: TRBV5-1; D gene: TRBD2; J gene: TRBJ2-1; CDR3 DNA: TGCGCCAGCCGGACTAGCGGGAGTAGGACCTACAATGAGCAGTTCTTC; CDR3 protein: CASRTSGSRTYNEQFF
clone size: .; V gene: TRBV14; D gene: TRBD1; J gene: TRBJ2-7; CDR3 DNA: TGTGCCAGCAGCACCTTGACAGGGGATCGTTCCTACGAGCAGTACTTC; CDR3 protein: CASSTLTGDRSYEQYF
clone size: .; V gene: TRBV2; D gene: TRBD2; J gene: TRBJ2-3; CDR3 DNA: TGTGCCAGCAGTATAACTAGCGGGAGAACAGATACGCAGTATTTT; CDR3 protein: CASSITSGRTDTQYF
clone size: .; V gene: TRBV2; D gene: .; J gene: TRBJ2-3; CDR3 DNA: TGTGCCAGCAGTGGGTCCAGGGGAACAGATACGCAGTATTTT; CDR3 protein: CASSGSRGTDTQYF
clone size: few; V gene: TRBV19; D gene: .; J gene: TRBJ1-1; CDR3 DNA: TGTGCCACTACAGTCGGGGGAGGAAAGGCTTTCTTT; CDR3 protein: CATTVGGGKAFF
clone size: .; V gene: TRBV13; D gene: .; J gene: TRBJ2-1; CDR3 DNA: TGTGCCAGCAGCGAGGGCTACAATGAGCAGTTCTTC; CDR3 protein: CASSEGYNEQFF
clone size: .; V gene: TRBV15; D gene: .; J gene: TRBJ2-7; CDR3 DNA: TGTGCCACCAGCAGAGATTCGGGTAGCGTCGCCTACGAGCAGTACTTC; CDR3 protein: CATSRDSGSVAYEQYF
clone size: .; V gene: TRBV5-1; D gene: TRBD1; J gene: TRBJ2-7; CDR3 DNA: TGCGCCAGCAGGCTACAGGGGGACGGCAACTCCTACGAGCAGTACTTC; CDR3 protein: CASRLQGDGNSYEQYF
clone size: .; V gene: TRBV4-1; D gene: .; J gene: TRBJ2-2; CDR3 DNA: TGCGCCAGCAGCCAAGGACAGGTCGAGCTGTTTTTT; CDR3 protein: CASSQGQVELFF
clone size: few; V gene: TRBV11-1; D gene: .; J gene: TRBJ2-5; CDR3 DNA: TGTGCCAGCAGAAGCGAACAAGAGACCCAGTACTTC; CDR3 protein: CASRSEQETQYF
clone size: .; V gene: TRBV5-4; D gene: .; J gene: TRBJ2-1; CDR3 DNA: TGTGCCAGCAGCCAACCGGGACAAAGCTCCTACAATGAGCAGTTCTTC; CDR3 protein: CASSQPGQSSYNEQFF
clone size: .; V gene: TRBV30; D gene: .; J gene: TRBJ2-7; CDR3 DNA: TGTGCCTGGAGTCCAGGAAGTTCCTACGAGCAGTACTTC; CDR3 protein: CAWSPGSSYEQYF
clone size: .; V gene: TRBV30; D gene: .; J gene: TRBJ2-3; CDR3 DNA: TGTGCCTGGAGTGTACAAGGGAGAGCCTACACAGATACGCAGTATTTT; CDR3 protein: CAWSVQGRAYTDTQYF
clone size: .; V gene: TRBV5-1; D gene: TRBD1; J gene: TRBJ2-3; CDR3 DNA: TGCGCCAGCAGCTCCGGACAGGGGATTGGCGGTGTAGATACGCAGTATTTT; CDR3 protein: CASSSGQGIGGVDTQYF
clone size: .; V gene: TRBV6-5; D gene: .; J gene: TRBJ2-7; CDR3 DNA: TGTGCCAGCGAACTTTCAGGGTCTGGCTCCTACGAGCAGTACTTC; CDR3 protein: CASELSGSGSYEQYF
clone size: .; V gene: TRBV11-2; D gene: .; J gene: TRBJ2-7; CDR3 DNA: TGTGCCAGCAGCTTAGTGGCAGACGAGCAGTACTTC; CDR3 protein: CASSLVADEQYF